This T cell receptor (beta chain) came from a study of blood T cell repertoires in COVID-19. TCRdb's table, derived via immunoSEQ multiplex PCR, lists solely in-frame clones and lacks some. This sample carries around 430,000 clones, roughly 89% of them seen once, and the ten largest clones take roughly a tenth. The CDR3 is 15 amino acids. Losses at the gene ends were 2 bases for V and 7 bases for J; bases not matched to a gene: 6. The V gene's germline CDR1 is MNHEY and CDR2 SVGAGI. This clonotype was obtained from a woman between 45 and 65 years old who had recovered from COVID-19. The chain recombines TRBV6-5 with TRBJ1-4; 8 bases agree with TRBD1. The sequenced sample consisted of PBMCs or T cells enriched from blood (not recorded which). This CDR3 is CASSYGAGGSEKLFF. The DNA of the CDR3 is TGTGCCAGCAGTTACGGGGCAGGGGGCAGTGAAAAACTGTTTTTT.